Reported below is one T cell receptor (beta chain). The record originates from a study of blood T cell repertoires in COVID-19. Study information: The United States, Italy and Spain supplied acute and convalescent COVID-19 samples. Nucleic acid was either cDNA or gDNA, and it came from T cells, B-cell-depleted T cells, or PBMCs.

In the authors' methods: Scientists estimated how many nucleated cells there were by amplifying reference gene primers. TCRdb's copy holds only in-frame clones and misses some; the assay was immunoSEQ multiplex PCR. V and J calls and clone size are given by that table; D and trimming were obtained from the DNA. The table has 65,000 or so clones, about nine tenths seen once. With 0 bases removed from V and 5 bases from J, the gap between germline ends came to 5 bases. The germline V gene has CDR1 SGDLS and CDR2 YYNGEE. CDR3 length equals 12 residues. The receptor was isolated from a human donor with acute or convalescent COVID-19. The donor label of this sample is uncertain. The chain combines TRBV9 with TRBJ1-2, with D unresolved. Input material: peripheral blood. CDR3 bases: TGTGCCAGCAGCGTAGAACGGTATGGCTACACCTTC. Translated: CASSVERYGYTF.